The 29 T cell receptor beta chains given below trace back to one sample, sequenced in a study of early T cells in non-severe SARS-CoV-2 infection. TCRdb itself ran the 5' RACE reads through MiXCR, one entry per CDR3 protein. Found here are roughly 68,000 distinct CDR3 sequences, 4.9% of them singletons; the top ten hold under 6.5%. Sample: whole blood. All receptors come from an adult who was a healthcare worker with PCR-confirmed SARS-CoV-2 infection or an uninfected control (not recorded which).

This clonotype has a handful of counts. The rearrangement uses TRBV29-1 and TRBJ1-2; possible D gene TRBD1, 5 bases. V lost 8 bases, J lost 3 bases, and 16 bases lay in between. Germline V gives CDR1 SQVTM, CDR2 ANQGSEA. The CDR3 covers 13 residues. CDR3 bases: TGCAGCCTCCGGGACCCAGGAGACTATGGCTACACCTTC. It translates to CSLRDPGDYGYTF. The complete variable domain, with remaining parts taken from reference TRBV29-1 and TRBJ1-2, reads SAVISQKPSRDICQRGTSLTIQCQVDSQVTMMFWYRQQPGQSLTLIATANQGSEATYESGFVIDKFPISRPNLTFSTLTVSNMSPEDSSIYLCSLRDPGDYGYTFGSGTRLTVV.

This clonotype was seen repeatedly, ten times or more. The chain employs TRBV4-3 and TRBJ2-1; no definite D call. The CDR3 is 14 amino acids. The germline V gene encodes CDR1 LGHNA and CDR2 YSLEER. Trimming removed 1 base from V and 3 bases from J, with 7 bases in between. The CDR3 spells CASSQVHGYNEQFF. In nucleotides, the CDR3 is TGCGCCAGCAGCCAAGTACATGGCTACAATGAGCAGTTCTTC.

This clonotype has just a few counts. This sequence joins TRBV4-2 and TRBJ1-1; 8 bases match TRBD1. CDR3 length equals 14 residues. Unmatched junction bases numbered 3, after V lost 2 bases and J lost 4 bases. Looked up from germline, CDR1 is LGHNA and CDR2 is YNFKEQ. The CDR3 nucleotides are TGTGCCAGCAGCCAATGGACAGGGTCCACTGAAGCTTTCTTT. Protein sequence: CASSQWTGSTEAFF.

This clonotype was found many times. The V call is TRBV4-3, the J call TRBJ2-3; D tentatively fits TRBD1 or TRBD2 (5 bases each). Trimming shortened V by 3 bases and J by 6 bases, and 16 bases separated the two germline ends. This CDR3 contains 15 residues. CDR1 and CDR2 (germline): LGHNA, YSLEER. The CDR3 region has the DNA TGCGCCAGCAGCCAGGACCGGGACCTGCGGGATACGCAGTATTTT. The encoded protein is CASSQDRDLRDTQYF.

The chain combines TRBV4-3 with TRBJ1-4; D is ambiguous. The CDR3 runs 15 residues. Between the trimmed V and J ends, which lost 0 bases and 8 bases, there was a span of 13 bases. Per germline, CDR1 LGHNA and CDR2 YSLEER. The CDR3: CASSQEAGSGEKLFF. The CDR3, as DNA: TGCGCCAGCAGCCAAGAAGCGGGGTCGGGAGAAAAACTGTTTTTT.

This clonotype was detected many times. The chain is built from TRBV19 and TRBJ1-6, with 7 bases matching TRBD1. Per the germline V gene, CDR1 is LNHDA and CDR2 is SQIVND (reference sequence). This CDR3 has 16 amino acids. After removal of 3 bases from V and 5 bases from J, the junction contained 7 bases not matched to a gene. The DNA for the CDR3 is TGTGCCAGTAGTATCCGGGACAGCGGCGATAATTCACCCCTCCACTTT. Its protein product is CASSIRDSGDNSPLHF.

This clonotype was detected ten times or more. The gene calls are TRBV6-2 or TRBV6-3 and TRBJ2-5, with TRBD1 as a possible D gene (5 bases). V lost 0 bases and J 5 bases, leaving 10 bases between the germline ends. CDR1 is MNHEY and CDR2 is SVGEGT in the germline V gene. The CDR3 is 14 residues long. CDR3 in DNA: TGTGCCAGCAGTTACTCGGGGCTAGGGGAGACCCAGTACTTC. This sequence encodes CASSYSGLGETQYF.

This clonotype showed up many times. The chain recombines TRBV12-3 or TRBV12-4 with TRBJ2-5; D not certain. The CDR3 is made up of 13 amino acids. Trimming took off 4 bases at V and 5 bases at J, with 11 bases between the two ends. The CDR3 nucleotides are TGTGCCAGCAGTTATCACACAGAGGAGACCCAGTACTTC. Translation gives CASSYHTEETQYF.

This clonotype was recorded at least ten times. This rearrangement joins TRBV3-1 to TRBJ2-7; maybe TRBD2 (6 bases). CDR1 and CDR2 from the germline V gene are LGHDT and YNNKEL (reference sequence). CDR3 length: 13 residues. V lost 1 base, J lost 8 bases, and 12 bases lay in between. The DNA of the CDR3 is TGTGCCAGCAGCCAAGCCACTACTAGCAAGCAGTACTTC. Its translation: CASSQATTSKQYF.

In this sample, this clonotype turned up many times. The V and J genes are TRBV7-2 and TRBJ2-5; 9 bases align to TRBD2. The CDR3 length is 14 residues. The trim removed 5 bases at V and 8 bases at J, leaving 9 bases unmatched. CDR1 and CDR2 from the germline V gene are SGHTA and FQGNSA. The CDR3 protein is CASSVSGSASTQYF. Here the CDR3 DNA reads TGTGCCAGCAGCGTTAGCGGGAGTGCCAGCACCCAGTACTTC.

The J gene is TRBJ2-5, the V gene TRBV7-2; TRBD2 matches at 7 bases. CDR1 SGHTA and CDR2 FQGNSA come from the germline V gene. This CDR3 is built from 15 residues. Trimming removed 1 base from V and 3 bases from J; junction bases left unmatched: 5. The CDR3 nucleotides read TGTGCCAGCAGCTTAGGCGGGGGAGTCAAAGAGACCCAGTACTTC. Amino acid sequence: CASSLGGGVKETQYF.

This clonotype was observed at least ten times. This chain joins TRBV7-8 and TRBJ2-2; 14 bases agree with TRBD2. Trimming cost V 4 bases and J 3 bases; bases outside gene matches: 7. Germline V gene lookup returns CDR1 SGHVS and CDR2 FQNEAQ. The CDR3 has 18 amino acids. The CDR3 region is CASSSGTSGREYTGELFF. In nucleotides, the CDR3 is TGTGCCAGCAGCTCCGGGACTAGCGGGAGAGAGTACACCGGGGAGCTGTTTTTT.

This clonotype was observed at least ten times. The chain combines TRBV29-1 with TRBJ2-7; 10 bases are shared with TRBD1. CDR1 is SQVTM and CDR2 is ANQGSEA in the germline V gene. This CDR3 region has 14 residues. Losses at the gene ends were 5 bases for V and 4 bases for J; bases not matched to a gene: 8. Here the CDR3 reads CSVLLRQGAYEQYF. The CDR3 bases are TGCAGCGTTCTTTTGAGACAGGGGGCGTACGAGCAGTACTTC.

The chain is built from TRBV27 and TRBJ2-1, with TRBD2 matching 12 bases. The CDR3 has 15 amino acids. The trim removed 3 bases at V and 9 bases at J, leaving 6 bases unmatched. From germline, CDR1 is MNHEY and CDR2 SMNVEV (reference sequence). In DNA form, the CDR3 reads TGTGCCAGCAGTTTGCTACTAGCGGGAGGTACTGAGCAGTTCTTC. This translates into CASSLLLAGGTEQFF.

J is TRBJ2-7 and V is TRBV27; 12 nucleotides match TRBD1. With V trimmed by 9 bases and J by 1 base, 13 bases remained unmatched. CDR3 size: 17 residues. Germline CDR1 and CDR2: MNHEY and SMNVEV (reference sequence). The DNA for the CDR3 is TGTGCCAGGAGGCGCGGGGGACAGGGGGCCAAATCCTACGAGCAGTACTTC. Its translation is CARRRGGQGAKSYEQYF.

This clonotype occurred a few times. The chain is built from TRBV9 and TRBJ2-7, with TRBD2 matching 11 bases. The CDR3 is 17 amino acids. J was trimmed by 3 bases and V by 0 bases; bases with no gene match: 8. Germline CDR1 SGDLS, CDR2 YYNGEE. The CDR3 region is CASSVVTSGGPYYEQYF. In DNA, the CDR3 is TGTGCCAGCAGCGTAGTAACTAGCGGGGGCCCATACTACGAGCAGTACTTC.

This clonotype was found many times. The chain couples TRBV19 to TRBJ2-6; a possible D gene is TRBD1 (7 bases). CDR3 length: 17 residues. Germline-derived CDR1 and CDR2 are LNHDA and SQIVND (reference sequence). The germline V and J ends were trimmed by 3 bases and 0 bases, with 12 bases remaining between them. This CDR3 reads CASSIRRDSSGANVLTF. The CDR3 nucleotides read TGTGCCAGTAGTATTAGGAGGGACAGCTCTGGGGCCAACGTCCTGACTTTC. The full variable domain, rest sourced from reference TRBV19 and TRBJ2-6, is DGGITQSPKYLFRKEGQNVTLSCEQNLNHDAMYWYRQDPGQGLRLIYYSQIVNDFQKGDIAEGYSVSREKKESFPLTVTSAQKNPTAFYLCASSIRRDSSGANVLTFGAGSRLTVL.

This clonotype was picked up many times. The chain couples TRBV5-6 to TRBJ2-7; D unclear. This CDR3 has 12 amino acids. With 0 bases removed from V and 3 bases from J, the gap between germline ends came to 4 bases. Germline V gene data show CDR1 as SGHDT and CDR2 as YYEEEE. CDR3 DNA: TGTGCCAGCAGCTTGGGGAACTACGAGCAGTACTTC. The encoded protein is CASSLGNYEQYF.

In its sample, this clonotype was seen many times. The rearrangement links TRBV9 to TRBJ2-7, with 9 bases fitting TRBD2. V was pared by 0 bases and J by 7 bases, with 14 bases of the junction left unmatched. This CDR3 has 17 residues. Germline V CDR1 and CDR2: SGDLS, YYNGEE. CDR3 nucleotides: TGTGCCAGCAGCGTAGCAGCGGGAGGACTTACGATTGGGGAGCAGTACTTC. This codes for CASSVAAGGLTIGEQYF. Combining the CDR3 with reference TRBV9 and TRBJ2-7 gives the whole variable domain DSGVTQTPKHLITATGQRVTLRCSPRSGDLSVYWYQQSLDQGLQFLIQYYNGEERAKGNILERFSAQQFPDLHSELNLSSLELGDSALYFCASSVAAGGLTIGEQYFGPGTRLTVT.

This clonotype was seen repeatedly, ten times or more. The gene calls are TRBV4-2 and TRBJ2-1; 9 nucleotides agree with TRBD2. The CDR3 runs to 16 residues. CDR1 LGHNA and CDR2 YNFKEQ come from the germline V gene. The V segment lost 2 bases and the J segment 6 bases; nucleotides outside the gene matches: 8. This chain's CDR3 is CASSQQTSGPFNEQFF. The CDR3 bases are TGTGCCAGCAGCCAACAGACTAGCGGCCCCTTCAATGAGCAGTTCTTC.

In this sample, this clonotype turned up a few times. The V and J genes are TRBV11-3 and TRBJ2-3, with TRBD2 matching over 14 bases. The V gene's germline CDR1 is SGHNT and CDR2 YENEEA. The CDR3 is made up of 16 amino acids. The V and J ends lost 5 bases and 3 bases, in that order; junction bases with no gene match: 4. The CDR3 region has the DNA TGTGCCAGCAGCGCGGGGACTAGCGGGAGAACAGATACGCAGTATTTT. Translation: CASSAGTSGRTDTQYF.

This clonotype showed up many times. The chain employs TRBV10-3 and TRBJ2-3, with TRBD2 matching over 12 bases. Trimming took 3 bases from V and 2 from J; bases not matched to a gene: 3. The CDR3 runs 16 residues. CDR1 and CDR2 (germline): ENHRY, SYGVKD. The CDR3: CAISDRLAGDTDTQYF. The CDR3, as DNA: TGTGCCATCAGTGACCGACTAGCGGGAGACACAGATACGCAGTATTTT.

This clonotype has only a few counts. Here the CDR3 reads CASSLSTGGPNTDTQYF. CDR3 bases: TGTGCCAGCTCACTTTCCACTGGGGGACCGAACACAGATACGCAGTATTTT. V is TRBV18 and J is TRBJ2-3; D possibly uses TRBD1 or TRBD2 (5 bases each). The CDR3 is made up of 17 amino acids. Germline V gene sequence: CDR1 KGHSH, CDR2 LQKENI. The germline V and J ends were trimmed by 4 bases and 2 bases, with 19 bases remaining between them.

This clonotype was recorded at least ten times. The genes are TRBV6-5 and TRBJ2-1, with 7 bases identical to TRBD2. The ends lost 2 bases at V and 4 bases at J; junction bases unmatched: 8. The germline V gene has CDR1 MNHEY and CDR2 SVGAGI. The CDR3 has 16 amino acids. DNA for the CDR3: TGTGCCAGCAGTTACCTCCCCCGCGGGGGATACAATGAGCAGTTCTTC. Translating gives CASSYLPRGGYNEQFF.

This clonotype came up many times. The V and J genes are TRBV7-6 and TRBJ1-4, with D possibly matching TRBD1 (6 bases). Per the germline V gene, CDR1 is SGHVS and CDR2 is FNYEAQ. This CDR3 has 15 amino acids. Trimming took off 1 base at V and 6 bases at J, with 12 bases between the two ends. CDR3 coding DNA: TGTGCCAGCAGCTTAGGTGGGGGCGCTTATGAAAAACTGTTTTTT. Amino acid sequence: CASSLGGGAYEKLFF. Complete variable domain (other parts from reference TRBV7-6 and TRBJ1-4): GAGVSQSPRYKVTKRGQDVALRCDPISGHVSLYWYRQALGQGPEFLTYFNYEAQQDKSGLPNDRFSAERPEGSISTLTIQRTEQRDSAMYRCASSLGGGAYEKLFFGSGTQLSVL.

CDR3 in DNA: TGTGCCAGCAGCCCCCTAGCAACTAATGAAAAACTGTTTTTT. Its translation: CASSPLATNEKLFF. The J gene is TRBJ1-4, the V gene TRBV7-9; D unresolved. The CDR3 totals 14 residues. CDR1 is SEHNR, CDR2 FQNEAQ, per germline (reference sequence). Trimming left V 5 bases short and J 0 bases short, with 7 bases between.

The table lists this clonotype with a few counts. Just one base apart from a much larger clone, this may be a read error. V is TRBV7-2 and J is TRBJ2-3; 10 bases align to TRBD2. Losses at the gene ends were 5 bases for V and 0 bases for J; bases not matched to a gene: 2. The CDR3 length is 15 residues. CDR1 and CDR2 (germline): SGHTA, FQGNSA. The CDR3 bases are TGTGCCAGCAGCCCGACTAGCGGGAGCACAGATACGCAGTATTTT. This codes for CASSPTSGSTDTQYF.

By frequency in the sample, this clonotype is large. The chain links TRBV27 to TRBJ2-1; 7 nucleotides align to TRBD1. Unmatched junction bases numbered 4, after V lost 3 bases and J lost 2 bases. Germline assignment: CDR1 MNHEY and CDR2 SMNVEV (reference sequence). The CDR3 is 15 residues long. The CDR3 DNA reads as TGTGCCAGCAGTTTTTCGGGACAGACCTACAATGAGCAGTTCTTC. It codes for CASSFSGQTYNEQFF.

The chain links TRBV18 to TRBJ2-3; 7 bases line up with TRBD2. Germline loops: CDR1 KGHSH, CDR2 LQKENI. The ends lost 3 bases at V and 1 base at J; junction bases unmatched: 7. The CDR3 spans 16 residues. The DNA for the CDR3 is TGTGCCAGCTCACCCCTAAGGGGAGGGGGCACAGATACGCAGTATTTT. Protein sequence: CASSPLRGGGTDTQYF.